This T cell receptor beta chain was sequenced during a study of T cells after somatic rescue of genetic block. V was clipped by 2 bases and J by 5 bases, with 13 bases between them. Per germline, CDR1 SGHRS and CDR2 YFSETQ. The CDR3 length is 14 residues. The repertoire was sequenced with immunoSEQ multiplex PCR; TCRdb's copy has only in-frame clones and lacks some. Among 110,000 or so clones, over 80% were seen once, and the ten largest hold over 1.1%. Sequencing used peripheral blood mononuclear cells (PBMCs). This TCR came from a woman aged 18-29 years. The genes are TRBV5-1 and TRBJ2-5; D not certain. The CDR3 coding sequence is TGCGCCAGCAGCTTTAACATCCCTGGGGAGACCCAGTACTTC. Protein sequence: CASSFNIPGETQYF.